A single sample is the source of the 24 T cell receptor beta chains below, sequenced in a study of vaccination and CD4 T cells after COVID-19 (dated by TCRdb to between 2021 and 2022). These receptors have no known antigen. Library method: PCR. The reads were generated on an Illumina iSeq 100. At the Johns Hopkins FTIC core, DNA from the cultured CD4+ T cells underwent TCR sequencing with the Oncomine TCR Beta short-read assay. Using fastp trimming at Q25 and MiXCR clonotype assembly, TCRdb reanalyzed the public sequencing data and kept in-frame beta chains. Every CDR3 protein is listed once, alongside the most common genes and DNA of its rows. The sample data list approximately 6,000 distinct CDR3 sequences, and approximately 60% of these were observed just once. The ten largest clones capture 20% to 25% of the sample. Interpreted using the paper, the treatment or condition label stands for: roughly nine-day PBMC culture with coronavirus spike peptide pools or control peptides (ViraFEST assay).

Sequencing was carried out using CD4+ T cells from blood, cultured in vitro. The receptors were gathered from a human donor who had recovered from COVID-19.

The chain carries TRBV2 and TRBJ1-4; D possibly corresponds to TRBD1 (6 bases). Germline V CDR1 and CDR2: SNHLY, FYNNEI. This CDR3 is 11 amino acids long. V lost 3 bases and J 14 bases, leaving 10 bases between the germline ends. CDR3 sequence (DNA): TGTGCCAGCAGTGAGAGGGGGAATCTGTTTTTT. Translated: CASSERGNLFF.

The chain is built from TRBV7-8 and TRBJ2-3, with D perhaps being TRBD1 or TRBD2 (5 bases each). V was cut by 5 bases and J by 7 bases, with 25 bases left in between. Per the germline V gene, CDR1 is SGHVS and CDR2 is FQNEAQ. This CDR3 comprises 17 residues. CDR3 loop: CASSPRSVGASLNTQYF. The CDR3, as DNA: TGTGCCAGCAGCCCCCGGTCTGTCGGGGCCAGTTTGAATACGCAGTATTTT.

This clonotype rates as large. The CDR3 protein is CASSLGEAVEQFF. DNA for the CDR3: TGTGCCAGCAGTTTGGGAGAGGCGGTAGAGCAGTTCTTC. J is TRBJ2-1 and V is TRBV28, with D possibly matching TRBD2 (5 bases). Trimming shortened V by 3 bases and J by 10 bases, and 13 bases separated the two germline ends. CDR3 length: 13 amino acids. The V gene's germline CDR1 is MDHEN and CDR2 SYDVKM. Filled out from reference TRBV28 and TRBJ2-1, the complete variable domain reads DVKVTQSSRYLVKRTGEKVFLECVQDMDHENMFWYRQDPGLGLRLIYFSYDVKMKEKGDIPEGYSVSREKKERFSLILESASTNQTSMYLCASSLGEAVEQFFGPGTRLTVL.

The rearrangement uses TRBV10-3 and TRBJ1-1; TRBD1 matches at 11 bases. The germline gives CDR1 ENHRY, CDR2 SYGVKD. The CDR3 totals 15 residues. Trimming took 6 bases from V and 4 from J; bases not matched to a gene: 7. The CDR3 is CAISPGQGAVTEAFF. The CDR3 nucleotides read TGTGCCATCAGCCCTGGACAGGGGGCGGTCACTGAAGCTTTCTTT.

This clonotype has only a few counts. The chain uses TRBV7-2 and TRBJ1-1; D gene unclear. The CDR3 is made up of 14 amino acids. Looked up from germline, CDR1 is SGHTA and CDR2 is FQGNSA. Trimming removed 1 base at V and 8 bases at J, with 14 bases between. CDR3 loop: CASSLGGGSWEAFF. CDR3 sequence (DNA): TGTGCCAGCAGCTTAGGGGGTGGGAGTTGGGAAGCTTTCTTT. Full variable domain (rest looked up from reference TRBV7-2 and TRBJ1-1): GAGVSQSPSNKVTEKGKDVELRCDPISGHTALYWYRQSLGQGLEFLIYFQGNSAPDKSGLPSDRFSAERTGGSVSTLTIQRTQQEDSAVYLCASSLGGGSWEAFFGQGTRLTVV.

The J gene is TRBJ2-7, the V gene TRBV25-1; D ambiguous. The CDR3 extends over 14 amino acids. The V end was cut by 4 bases, the J end by 0 bases, with 10 bases between. Per germline, CDR1 MGHDK and CDR2 SYGVNS. The CDR3 DNA follows: TGTGCCAGCAGTGCCAGGTTTAGCTCCTACGAGCAGTACTTC. Protein sequence: CASSARFSSYEQYF.

This clonotype was counted between two and nine times. This chain links TRBV6-2 or TRBV6-3 with TRBJ2-2; TRBD2 matches 7 bases. J was trimmed by 0 bases and V by 9 bases; bases with no gene match: 4. This CDR3 spans 14 amino acids. Germline V gives CDR1 MNHEY, CDR2 SVGEGT. Here the CDR3 DNA reads TGTGCCAGTGCTAGCGGTGCGAACACCGGGGAGCTGTTTTTT. It yields the protein CASASGANTGELFF.

The chain has TRBV4-1 and TRBJ1-3; D may be TRBD1 (6 bases). Per the germline V gene, CDR1 is MGHRA and CDR2 is YSYEKL. Trimming pared 1 base from V and 0 bases from J, leaving 16 bases between. This CDR3 is 18 amino acids long. CDR3 DNA sequence: TGCGCCAGCAGCCAAGGCGTCGCCAGGGGAAACTCTGGAAACACCATATATTTT. Translating gives CASSQGVARGNSGNTIYF.

This clonotype turned up a few times. V usage is TRBV20-1 and J usage is TRBJ2-3, with TRBD2 matching 10 bases. This CDR3 has 17 amino acids. Germline CDR1 reads DFQATT; CDR2 reads SNEGSKA (reference sequence). With V trimmed by 4 bases and J by 1 base, 11 bases remained unmatched. CDR3 residues: CSAIAASGRVGTDTQYF. Here the CDR3 DNA reads TGCAGTGCTATAGCGGCTAGCGGGAGAGTAGGCACAGATACGCAGTATTTT.

This clonotype was seen more than once but under ten times. CDR3 DNA: TGTGCCAGCAGCTTAGACTCACCCCTCCACTTT. Amino acids: CASSLDSPLHF. The chain carries TRBV7-9 and TRBJ1-6; no firm D call. This CDR3 spans 11 amino acids. Looked up from germline, CDR1 is SEHNR and CDR2 is FQNEAQ (reference sequence). The V and J ends lost 1 base and 10 bases respectively, with 2 bases between them.

V usage is TRBV20-1 and J usage is TRBJ2-1, with 11 bases fitting TRBD2. Germline V lookup: CDR1 DFQATT, CDR2 SNEGSKA (reference sequence). This CDR3 region has 14 residues. The V segment lost 2 bases and the J segment 7 bases; nucleotides outside the gene matches: 4. CDR3 protein: CSARLAGGRNEQFF. Written as DNA, the CDR3 is TGCAGTGCTAGACTAGCGGGAGGAAGGAATGAGCAGTTCTTC.

V gene TRBV20-1 combines with J gene TRBJ2-5, with TRBD2 matching over 12 bases. This CDR3 region has 14 residues. The germline gives CDR1 DFQATT, CDR2 SNEGSKA (reference sequence). Trimming removed 7 bases from V and 2 bases from J; junction bases left unmatched: 5. The CDR3 DNA sequence: TGCAGTGTTTTGGGGACTAGCGGGCAAGAGACCCAGTACTTC. It translates to CSVLGTSGQETQYF.

This clonotype has just a few counts. The V and J genes are TRBV19 and TRBJ2-2, with 12 bases identical to TRBD1. This CDR3 region has 16 residues. In germline, CDR1 is LNHDA, CDR2 SQIVND (reference sequence). With V trimmed by 6 bases and J by 8 bases, 10 bases remained unmatched. CDR3 DNA sequence: TGTGCCAGTAGCCCCTTGGGACAGGGGGCAAGTGGGGAGCTGTTTTTT. It encodes CASSPLGQGASGELFF.

This clonotype has a single count. The rearrangement joins TRBV11-3 to TRBJ2-5; 7 nucleotides match TRBD2. Unmatched junction bases numbered 8, after V lost 2 bases and J lost 5 bases. CDR1 is SGHNT and CDR2 is YENEEA in the germline V gene. This CDR3 is built from 15 residues. This CDR3 is CASSLRAGVPETQYF. The CDR3 DNA reads as TGTGCCAGCAGCTTAAGGGCGGGGGTTCCTGAGACCCAGTACTTC.

The gene calls are TRBV20-1 and TRBJ1-3; D unclear. The CDR3 length is 13 residues. Trimming cost V 3 bases and J 2 bases, with 8 bases left between them. Germline V lookup: CDR1 DFQATT, CDR2 SNEGSKA (reference sequence). As DNA, the CDR3 is TGCAGTGCTAGGGTGGGCCCTGGAAACACCATATATTTT. The encoded protein is CSARVGPGNTIYF.

The table lists this clonotype with a few counts. This chain joins TRBV28 and TRBJ2-3; unclear D gene. The CDR3 consists of 13 residues. Trimming shortened V by 5 bases and J by 2 bases, and 8 bases separated the two germline ends. Germline CDR1 and CDR2: MDHEN and SYDVKM. The CDR3 loop reads CASSLDPTDTQYF. The CDR3, as DNA: TGTGCCAGCAGTCTAGATCCCACAGATACGCAGTATTTT.

The gene calls are TRBV6-1 and TRBJ2-3; maybe TRBD2 (7 bases). Per germline, CDR1 MNHNS and CDR2 SASEGT. V was pared by 5 bases and J by 4 bases, with 16 bases between. The CDR3 runs 15 residues. DNA for the CDR3: TGTGCCAGCAGTCAGGGGCGCGGGGGCGCAGATACGCAGTATTTT. It encodes CASSQGRGGADTQYF.

V is TRBV6-5 and J is TRBJ1-5; unclear D gene. Trimming pared 3 bases from V and 0 bases from J, leaving 15 bases between. Germline CDR1 reads MNHEY; CDR2 reads SVGAGI. The CDR3 loop spans 17 amino acids. The CDR3 coding sequence is TGTGCCAGCAGTTATTGGGGAGGGCGATCTAGCAATCAGCCCCAGCATTTT. Translated, it gives CASSYWGGRSSNQPQHF.

CDR3 sequence (DNA): TGTGCCTGGAGTAGGCCGGGAGGAACTGAAGCTTTCTTT. Translated: CAWSRPGGTEAFF. The genes are TRBV30 and TRBJ1-1; unclear D gene. Looked up from germline, CDR1 is GTSNPN and CDR2 is SVGIG (reference sequence). Trimming cost V 2 bases and J 5 bases, with 12 bases left between them. The CDR3 is 13 amino acids.

J is TRBJ1-5 and V is TRBV2; 7 bases are shared with TRBD1. J gave up 3 bases and V 3 bases, and 5 bases lay outside the gene matches. Germline CDR1 is SNHLY and CDR2 is FYNNEI. This CDR3 has 15 amino acids. CDR3 amino acids: CASSDYRGFNQPQHF. CDR3 coding DNA: TGTGCCAGCAGTGACTACAGGGGATTCAATCAGCCCCAGCATTTT.

The chain joins TRBV21-1 to TRBJ1-2. TRBV21-1 is reported as a pseudogene. The CDR3 is 17 amino acids. The CDR3 DNA reads TGTGCCAGCAGCAATCTTTCCGGCAGCTTTTCCGCCTATGGCTACACCTTC. This codes for CASSNLSGSFSAYGYTF.

V and J are TRBV6-1 and TRBJ2-3, with D maybe TRBD2 (5 bases). The CDR3 spans 12 residues. Trimming removed 6 bases from V and 9 bases from J, with 13 bases in between. Germline lookup yields CDR1 MNHNS and CDR2 SASEGT. The DNA for the CDR3 is TGTGCCAGCAGACTACTAGGGAACACGCAGTATTTT. This codes for CASRLLGNTQYF.

The chain employs TRBV7-9 and TRBJ2-3; possible D gene TRBD2, 6 bases. Germline loops: CDR1 SEHNR, CDR2 FQNEAQ (reference sequence). CDR3 length: 14 residues. V lost 1 base and J 2 bases, leaving 7 bases between the germline ends. This CDR3 is CASSLGLDTDTQYF. The CDR3 DNA is TGTGCCAGCAGCTTAGGACTAGACACAGATACGCAGTATTTT.

This clonotype was seen just once. V gene TRBV5-1 combines with J gene TRBJ2-7; possibly TRBD2 for D (5 bases). The CDR3 totals 14 residues. V lost 4 bases to trimming and J lost 6 bases, with 17 bases between them. CDR1 and CDR2 (germline): SGHRS, YFSETQ. CDR3 sequence reads: CASSPRTSTAEQYF. For the CDR3, the DNA is TGCGCCAGCAGCCCCCGGACTTCAACCGCCGAGCAGTACTTC. The full variable domain, its missing parts supplied by reference TRBV5-1 and TRBJ2-7, is KAGVTQTPRYLIKTRGQQVTLSCSPISGHRSVSWYQQTPGQGLQFLFEYFSETQRNKGNFPGRFSGRQFSNSRSEMNVSTLELGDSALYLCASSPRTSTAEQYFGPGTRLTVT.